This paragraph reports one T cell receptor (beta chain). The sample originates from a study of blood T cell repertoires in COVID-19. Study-level information: Researchers got acute and convalescent COVID-19 samples from the United States, Italy and Spain.

Methods used by the authors: Nucleated cell number was recorded as an estimate derived from reference gene primer amplification. Libraries were prepared by immunoSEQ multiplex PCR; TCRdb keeps only in-frame clonotypes and omits some of them. The V and J calls and clone size come from that table; D and trimming were worked out from the DNA. The sample lists over 90,000 clones, 70% to 90% seen once, with approximately 17% in the top ten. This CDR3 spans 19 amino acids. Germline trimming cut 2 bases from V and 1 base from J; bases unmatched to any gene: 12. Germline V lookup: CDR1 PRHDT, CDR2 FYEKMQ (reference sequence).

Sequenced material: peripheral blood. The chain recombines TRBV13 with TRBJ2-2; TRBD1 matches at 8 bases. The clonotype comes from a human donor in a cohort sampled during active COVID-19. CDR3 sequence reads: CASSLNPLRDRRNTGELFF. The CDR3 DNA is TGTGCCAGCAGCTTAAACCCACTCCGGGACAGGCGGAACACCGGGGAGCTGTTTTTT.